This T cell receptor beta chain is from a study of read filtering for tumor transcriptome and immune sequencing. Study context: By R-ISS, stages I, II and III held 8, 16 and 7 patients.

This clonotype has at least ten counts. The target antigen is unknown. CDR3 length: 14 residues. Germline CDR1 is SGHAT and CDR2 is FQNNGV. V shed 5 bases and J shed 3 bases, with 14 bases lying between them. The library was built from 400 to 500 ng RNA with molecular barcoded adaptors for alpha/delta and beta/gamma chains. TCRdb reprocessed the reads with MiXCR, giving one entry per CDR3 protein. The sample lists around 40,000 distinct CDR3 sequences, approximately 14% occurring once. Study results and caveats: IR-seq captured clonotypes deeper and more reliably than RNA-seq. The sorted CD138-negative fraction was a mixed bone marrow immune population, not purified T cells.

The V gene is TRBV11-2, the J gene TRBJ2-7, with D maybe TRBD2 (6 bases). The origin of this receptor is a donor at least 40 years old with multiple myeloma. Specimen: a population of CD138-negative cells sorted from bone marrow. The DNA of the CDR3 is TGTGCCAGCAGCCCCGGGGGTCGGAACTACGAGCAGTACTTC. Protein product: CASSPGGRNYEQYF.